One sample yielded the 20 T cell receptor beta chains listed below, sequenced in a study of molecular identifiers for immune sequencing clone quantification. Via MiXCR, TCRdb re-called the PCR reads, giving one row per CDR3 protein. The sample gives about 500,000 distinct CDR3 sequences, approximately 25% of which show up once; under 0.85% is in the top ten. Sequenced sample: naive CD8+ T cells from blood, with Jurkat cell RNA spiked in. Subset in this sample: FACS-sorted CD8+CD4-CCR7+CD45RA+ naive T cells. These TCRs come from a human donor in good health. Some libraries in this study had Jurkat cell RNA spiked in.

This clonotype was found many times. DNA of the CDR3: TGTGCCAGCAGCTTAACGGAGGGGACAGGGGATACAGATACGCAGTATTTT. Protein sequence: CASSLTEGTGDTDTQYF. V and J are TRBV7-9 and TRBJ2-3, with 10 bases aligning to TRBD1. The CDR3 sequence is 17 residues long. The germline V gene has CDR1 SEHNR and CDR2 FQNEAQ (reference sequence). V shed 2 bases and J 3 bases; nucleotides not matched to a gene: 8.

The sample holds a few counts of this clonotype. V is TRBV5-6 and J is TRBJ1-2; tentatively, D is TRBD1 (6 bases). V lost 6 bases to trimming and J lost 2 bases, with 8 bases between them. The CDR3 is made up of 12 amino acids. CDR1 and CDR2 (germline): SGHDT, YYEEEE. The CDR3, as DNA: TGTGCCAGCAACGGACAGAACTATGGCTACACCTTC. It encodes CASNGQNYGYTF.

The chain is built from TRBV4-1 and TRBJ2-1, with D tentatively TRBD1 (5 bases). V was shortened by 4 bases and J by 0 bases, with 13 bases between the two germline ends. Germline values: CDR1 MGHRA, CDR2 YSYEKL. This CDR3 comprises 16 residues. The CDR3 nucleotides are TGCGCCAGCAGCCGGGGCAGCGAACCCTCCTACAATGAGCAGTTCTTC. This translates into CASSRGSEPSYNEQFF.

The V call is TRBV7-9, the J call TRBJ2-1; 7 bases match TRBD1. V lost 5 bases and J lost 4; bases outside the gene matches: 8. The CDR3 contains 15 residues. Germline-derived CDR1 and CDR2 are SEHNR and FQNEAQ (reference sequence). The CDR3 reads CASSAEGQLYNEQFF. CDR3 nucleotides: TGTGCCAGCAGCGCCGAGGGACAGTTATACAATGAGCAGTTCTTC.

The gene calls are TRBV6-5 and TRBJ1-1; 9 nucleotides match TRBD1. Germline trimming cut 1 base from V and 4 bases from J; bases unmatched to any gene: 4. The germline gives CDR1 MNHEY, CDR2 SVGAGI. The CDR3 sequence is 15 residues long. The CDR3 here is CASSYWTGVFTEAFF. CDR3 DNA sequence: TGTGCCAGCAGTTACTGGACAGGGGTTTTCACTGAAGCTTTCTTT.

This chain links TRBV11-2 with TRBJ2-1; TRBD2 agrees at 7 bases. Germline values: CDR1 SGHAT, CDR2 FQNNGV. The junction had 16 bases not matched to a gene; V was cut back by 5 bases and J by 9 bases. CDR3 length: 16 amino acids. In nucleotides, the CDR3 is TGTGCCAGCAGCCCTATAGGACTAGTCGTTGTGAGTGAGCAGTTCTTC. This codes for CASSPIGLVVVSEQFF.

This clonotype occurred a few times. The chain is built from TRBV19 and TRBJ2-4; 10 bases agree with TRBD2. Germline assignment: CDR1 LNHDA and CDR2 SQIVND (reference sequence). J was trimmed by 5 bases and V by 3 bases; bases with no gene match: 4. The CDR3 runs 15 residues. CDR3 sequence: CASSILAGEENIQYF. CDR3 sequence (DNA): TGTGCCAGTAGTATTCTAGCGGGAGAAGAAAACATTCAGTACTTC.

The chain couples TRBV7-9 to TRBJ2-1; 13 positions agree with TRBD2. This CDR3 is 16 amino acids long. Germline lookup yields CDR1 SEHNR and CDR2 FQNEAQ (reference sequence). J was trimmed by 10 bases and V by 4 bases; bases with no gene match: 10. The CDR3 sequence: CASSSVSGTSGKEQFF. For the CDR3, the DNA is TGTGCCAGCAGCTCCGTTTCCGGGACTAGCGGGAAGGAGCAGTTCTTC.

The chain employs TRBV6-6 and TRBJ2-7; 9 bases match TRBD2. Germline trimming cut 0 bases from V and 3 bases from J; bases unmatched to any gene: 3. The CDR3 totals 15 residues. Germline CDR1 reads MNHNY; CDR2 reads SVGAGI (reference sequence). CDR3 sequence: CASSYSSGGYYEQYF. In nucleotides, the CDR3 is TGTGCCAGCAGTTACTCTAGCGGGGGCTACTACGAGCAGTACTTC.

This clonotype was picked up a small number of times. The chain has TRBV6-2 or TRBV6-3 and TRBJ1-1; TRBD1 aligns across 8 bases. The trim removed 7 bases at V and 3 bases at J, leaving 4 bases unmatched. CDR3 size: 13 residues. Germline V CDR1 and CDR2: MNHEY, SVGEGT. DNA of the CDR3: TGTGCCAGCAAACGACAGGGGTACACTGAAGCTTTCTTT. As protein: CASKRQGYTEAFF.

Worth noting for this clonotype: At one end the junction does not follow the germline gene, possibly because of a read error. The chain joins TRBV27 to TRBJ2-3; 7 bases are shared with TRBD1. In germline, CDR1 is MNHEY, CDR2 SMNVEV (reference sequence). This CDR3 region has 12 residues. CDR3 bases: TGTGCCAGCAGTTGGGGGACAGTTACGCAGTATTTT. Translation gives CASSWGTVTQYF.

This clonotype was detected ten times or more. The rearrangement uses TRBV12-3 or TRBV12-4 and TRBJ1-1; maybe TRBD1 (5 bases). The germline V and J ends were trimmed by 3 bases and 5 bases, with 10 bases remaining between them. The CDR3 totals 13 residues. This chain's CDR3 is CASSLGGETEAFF. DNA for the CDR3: TGTGCCAGCAGTTTGGGGGGTGAGACTGAAGCTTTCTTT.

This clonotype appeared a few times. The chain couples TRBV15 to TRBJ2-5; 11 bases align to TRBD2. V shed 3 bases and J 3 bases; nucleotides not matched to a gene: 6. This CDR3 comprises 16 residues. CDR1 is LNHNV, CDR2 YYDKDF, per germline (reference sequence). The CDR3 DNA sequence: TGTGCCACCAGCAGGGAGTTACTAGCGGGAGAAGAGACCCAGTACTTC. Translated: CATSRELLAGEETQYF. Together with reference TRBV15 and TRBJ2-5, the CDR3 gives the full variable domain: DAMVIQNPRYQVTQFGKPVTLSCSQTLNHNVMYWYQQKSSQAPKLLFHYYDKDFNNEADTPDNFQSRRPNTSFCFLDIRSPGLGDTAMYLCATSRELLAGEETQYFGPGTRLLVL.

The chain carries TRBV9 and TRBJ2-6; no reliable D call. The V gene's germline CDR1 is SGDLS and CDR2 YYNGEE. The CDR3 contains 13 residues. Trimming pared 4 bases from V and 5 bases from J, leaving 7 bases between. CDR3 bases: TGTGCCAGCAGCCCCCTCAGGGCCAACGTCCTGACTTTC. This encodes CASSPLRANVLTF. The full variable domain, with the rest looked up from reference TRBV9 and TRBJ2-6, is DSGVTQTPKHLITATGQRVTLRCSPRSGDLSVYWYQQSLDQGLQFLIQYYNGEERAKGNILERFSAQQFPDLHSELNLSSLELGDSALYFCASSPLRANVLTFGAGSRLTVL.

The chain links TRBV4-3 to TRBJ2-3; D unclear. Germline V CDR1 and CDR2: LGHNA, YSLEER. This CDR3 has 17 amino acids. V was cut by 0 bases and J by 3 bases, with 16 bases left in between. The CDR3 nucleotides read TGCGCCAGCAGCCAAGATTGGTCAGGTCGATTAACAGATACGCAGTATTTT. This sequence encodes CASSQDWSGRLTDTQYF.

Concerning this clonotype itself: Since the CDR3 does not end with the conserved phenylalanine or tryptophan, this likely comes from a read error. The CDR3 region is CASSPEWGVSTDTQYS. In DNA form, the CDR3 reads TGCGCCAGCAGCCCCGAATGGGGGGTTAGCACAGATACGCAGTATTCT. V and J are TRBV4-1 and TRBJ2-3; D possibly corresponds to TRBD2 (6 bases). CDR1 and CDR2 from the germline V gene are MGHRA and YSYEKL. The CDR3 totals 16 residues. The V end lost 4 bases, the J end lost 0 bases, and 14 bases lay between the germline ends.

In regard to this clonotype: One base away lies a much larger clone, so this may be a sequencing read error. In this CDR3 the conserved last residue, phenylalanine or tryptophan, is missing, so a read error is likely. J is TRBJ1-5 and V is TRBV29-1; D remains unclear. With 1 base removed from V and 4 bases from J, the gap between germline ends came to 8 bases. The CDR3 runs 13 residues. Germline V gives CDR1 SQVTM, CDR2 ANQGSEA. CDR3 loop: CSVEVGGNQPQHS. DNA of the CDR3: TGCAGCGTTGAAGTTGGCGGGAATCAGCCCCAGCATTCT.

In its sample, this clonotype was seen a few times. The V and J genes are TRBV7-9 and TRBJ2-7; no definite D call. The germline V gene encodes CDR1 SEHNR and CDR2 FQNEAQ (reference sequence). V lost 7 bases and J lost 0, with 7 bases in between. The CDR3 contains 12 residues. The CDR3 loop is CASIGSSYEQYF. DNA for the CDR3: TGTGCCAGCATCGGCAGCTCCTACGAGCAGTACTTC.

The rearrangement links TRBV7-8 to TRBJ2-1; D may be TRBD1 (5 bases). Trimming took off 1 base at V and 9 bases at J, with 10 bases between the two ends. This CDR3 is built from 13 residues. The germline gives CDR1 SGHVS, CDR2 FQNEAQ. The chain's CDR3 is CASSLDRTSEQFF. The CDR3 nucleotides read TGTGCCAGCAGCTTAGATCGGACATCTGAGCAGTTCTTC.

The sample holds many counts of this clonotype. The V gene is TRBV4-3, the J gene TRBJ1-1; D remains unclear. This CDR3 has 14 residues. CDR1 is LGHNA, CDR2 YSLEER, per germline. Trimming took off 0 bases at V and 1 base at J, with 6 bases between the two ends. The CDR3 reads CASSQDFSNTEAFF. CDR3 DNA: TGCGCCAGCAGCCAAGATTTCTCGAACACTGAAGCTTTCTTT.